The T cell receptor beta chain under discussion was sequenced for a study of T cell changes during pregnancy in multiple sclerosis. The germline CDR1 and CDR2 sequences are MGHDK and SYGVNS. The germline V and J ends were trimmed by 5 bases and 5 bases, with 12 bases remaining between them. CDR3 length equals 13 residues. Using immunoSEQ multiplex PCR, the repertoire was profiled, and TCRdb retains in-frame clones only, with some absent. Among tens of thousands of clones, 75% to 95% were seen once, and the ten largest hold approximately 0.71%. The sequencing here drew on peripheral blood, taken in the third trimester of pregnancy. The TCR was taken from a female donor in good health, enrolled as a control in a pregnancy study. The chain carries TRBV25-1 and TRBJ1-2; unclear D gene. The CDR3 sequence is CASSPPAGYGYTF. DNA for the CDR3: TGTGCCAGCAGTCCCCCGGCGGGGTATGGCTACACCTTC.